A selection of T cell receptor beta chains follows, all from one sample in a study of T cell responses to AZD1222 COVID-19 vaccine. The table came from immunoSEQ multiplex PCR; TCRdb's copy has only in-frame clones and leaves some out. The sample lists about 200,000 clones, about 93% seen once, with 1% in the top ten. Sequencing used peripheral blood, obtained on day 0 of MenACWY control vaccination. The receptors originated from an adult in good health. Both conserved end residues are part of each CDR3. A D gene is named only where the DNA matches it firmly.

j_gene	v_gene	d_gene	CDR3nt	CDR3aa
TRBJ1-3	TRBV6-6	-	TGTGCCAGTTACTCCAGGGGCGTCTCTGGAAACACCATATATTTT	CASYSRGVSGNTIYF
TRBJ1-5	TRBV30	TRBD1	TGTGCCTGGAGTGTAAGGCGGGACAGGGGGTTTCAGCCCCAGCATTTT	CAWSVRRDRGFQPQHF
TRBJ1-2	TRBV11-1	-	TGTGCCAGCAGCCCCAGGCGGGCAGGGCGGGACTATGGCTACACCTTC	CASSPRRAGRDYGYTF
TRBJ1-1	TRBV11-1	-	TGTGCCAGCAGCCCCAGGGGAGTGAGCACTGAAGCTTTCTTT	CASSPRGVSTEAFF
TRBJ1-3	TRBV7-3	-	TGTGCCAGCAGCTTAACAGGGGCCTCTGGAAACACCATATATTTT	CASSLTGASGNTIYF
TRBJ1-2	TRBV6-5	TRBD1	TGTGCCAGCAGTCGCACAGGGGGCCCAACCTATGGCTACACCTTC	CASSRTGGPTYGYTF
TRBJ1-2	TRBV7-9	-	TGTGCCAGCAGCTTAGGGGGACACCTCAACTATGGCTACACCTTC	CASSLGGHLNYGYTF
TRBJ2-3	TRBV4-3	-	TGCGCCAGCAGCCAAAATTCTGCAGGGGCAGATACGCAGTATTTT	CASSQNSAGADTQYF
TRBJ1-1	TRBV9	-	TGTGCCAGCAGACTTACCTCCGGGCTGAACACTGAAGCTTTCTTT	CASRLTSGLNTEAFF
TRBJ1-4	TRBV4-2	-	TGTGCCAGCAGCCAAGATTTACGGGTTGGGGAAAAACTGTTTTTT	CASSQDLRVGEKLFF
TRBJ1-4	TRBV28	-	TGTGCCAGCAGTGTCAGGGGAGGGCCTAATGAAAAACTGTTTTTT	CASSVRGGPNEKLFF
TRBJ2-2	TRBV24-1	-	TGTGCCACCAGTGATCACCGGGGGCTCGGGGAGCTGTTTTTT	CATSDHRGLGELFF
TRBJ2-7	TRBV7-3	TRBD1	TGTGCCAGCAGCTCACAGGGGGCCTCCTACGAGCAGTACTTC	CASSSQGASYEQYF
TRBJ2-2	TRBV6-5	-	TGTGCCAGCACAGGGAGCGCGAACACCGGGGAGCTGTTTTTT	CASTGSANTGELFF